This TCR beta chain was obtained from a study of T cell responses to AZD1222 COVID-19 vaccine. With V trimmed by 3 bases and J by 3 bases, 13 bases remained unmatched. The CDR3 loop spans 17 amino acids. CDR1 and CDR2 from the germline V gene are MDHEN and SYDVKM. Sequencing used immunoSEQ multiplex PCR; TCRdb keeps in-frame clones, though not all of them. The repertoire has approximately 150,000 clones, about 90% of them found once; the top ten carry about 7.5%. This receptor was obtained from an adult who received the MenACWY meningococcal vaccine as a control. The chain has TRBV28 and TRBJ2-5, with 7 bases aligning to TRBD1. The input for sequencing was peripheral blood, taken 28 days after the second dose of the MenACWY control vaccine. The CDR3 loop reads CASSFHEGTASKETQYF. DNA for the CDR3: TGTGCCAGCAGTTTCCACGAGGGGACAGCCTCCAAAGAGACCCAGTACTTC. The whole variable domain, filled in from reference TRBV28 and TRBJ2-5, reads DVKVTQSSRYLVKRTGEKVFLECVQDMDHENMFWYRQDPGLGLRLIYFSYDVKMKEKGDIPEGYSVSREKKERFSLILESASTNQTSMYLCASSFHEGTASKETQYFGPGTRLLVL.